This TCR beta chain was documented in a study of lymphopenia after photon versus proton radiotherapy. Findings and limits, study-wide: Under photons, naive T cells and diversity fell while effector/memory populations rose. After lymphocyte nadir, photon-treated repertoires showed oligoclonal expansion, especially CD8+ Temra. Larger post-nadir TCR diversity loss correlated inversely with survival in deceased patients.

The protocol was immunoSEQ multiplex PCR, while the TCRdb copy is restricted to in-frame clones and leaves out a portion. The sample contains 20,000 to 25,000 clones, more than 75% of which appear only once. The junction had 4 bases not matched to a gene; V was cut back by 6 bases and J by 5 bases. The CDR3 sequence is 13 residues long. Looked up from germline, CDR1 is MDHEN and CDR2 is SYDVKM. About this clone itself: Its antigen remains unknown.

J is TRBJ1-2 and V is TRBV28; 9 bases match TRBD1. This TCR derives from a man aged 40-50 years with gastric cancer. The source was peripheral blood, collected from a patient treated with photon-based radiotherapy. This CDR3 is CASRKQGAYGYTF. Written as DNA, the CDR3 is TGTGCCAGCAGGAAACAGGGGGCGTATGGCTACACCTTC.